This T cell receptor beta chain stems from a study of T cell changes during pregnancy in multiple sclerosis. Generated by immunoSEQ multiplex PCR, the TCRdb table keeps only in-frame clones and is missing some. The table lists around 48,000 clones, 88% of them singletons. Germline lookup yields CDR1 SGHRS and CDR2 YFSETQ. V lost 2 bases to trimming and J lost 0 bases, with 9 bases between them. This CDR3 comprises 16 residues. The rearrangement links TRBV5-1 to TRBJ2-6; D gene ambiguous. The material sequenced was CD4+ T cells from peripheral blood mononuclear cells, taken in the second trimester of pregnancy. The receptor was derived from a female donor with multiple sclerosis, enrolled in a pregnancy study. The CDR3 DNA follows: TGCGCCAGCAGCTTCCCGAGGTTCTCTGGGGCCAACGTCCTGACTTTC. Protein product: CASSFPRFSGANVLTF.